The source of this T cell receptor beta chain is a study of blood T cell repertoires in COVID-19. Study-wide context: The origin of the acute and convalescent COVID-19 samples was the United States, Italy and Spain. T cells, B-cell-depleted T cells, or PBMCs supplied cDNA or gDNA.

In the original workflow: Scientists estimated how many nucleated cells there were by amplifying reference gene primers. TCRdb's table, derived via immunoSEQ multiplex PCR, lists solely in-frame clones and lacks some. The V and J calls and clone size come from that table; D and trimming were worked out from the DNA. This repertoire shows approximately 85,000 clones, 85% to 95% found once; its top ten account for roughly 5.9%. V was shortened by 0 bases and J by 7 bases, with 14 bases between the two germline ends. The CDR3 sequence is 15 residues long. Germline CDR1 and CDR2: SGDLS and YYNGEE. The clonotype originates from a woman in her sixties or seventies with active COVID-19. The sample consisted of peripheral blood. The gene calls are TRBV9 and TRBJ1-3, with TRBD1 as a possible D gene (5 bases). The DNA of the CDR3 is TGTGCCAGCAGCGTAGAAACAGTTGGGGGGAACACCATATATTTT. As protein: CASSVETVGGNTIYF. Full variable domain (outside the CDR3, taken from reference TRBV9 and TRBJ1-3): DSGVTQTPKHLITATGQRVTLRCSPRSGDLSVYWYQQSLDQGLQFLIQYYNGEERAKGNILERFSAQQFPDLHSELNLSSLELGDSALYFCASSVETVGGNTIYFGEGSWLTVV.